This T cell receptor (beta chain) was identified in a study of beta chain features in type 1 diabetes. Study information: All samples combined gave 107,917,701 sorted cells for examination.

Donors underwent one heparinised blood draw, 95 to 150 mL on average. General observations from the study: In all four CD4+ subsets, TCRB CDR3 length was significantly, moderately reduced in type 1 diabetes. When VDJ junctions were examined, type 1 diabetes patients showed fewer insertions and more deletions.

A few counts support this clone. The antigen is undetermined. Reverse transcribing all isolated RNA meant expressed TCRB transcripts were sequenced. TCRdb keeps only in-frame clones here, not all; method: immunoSEQ multiplex PCR. Of about 660,000 clones in the sample, roughly an eighth were seen once. CDR1 and CDR2 (germline): MDHEN, SYDVKM. This CDR3 is built from 12 residues. J gave up 8 bases and V 6 bases, and 5 bases lay outside the gene matches. The V and J genes are TRBV28 and TRBJ1-2; 8 bases are shared with TRBD1. The sequenced sample consisted of naive CD4+ T cells from blood. This TCR was recovered from a man between 18 and 35 years old with type 1 diabetes. The CDR3 DNA follows: TGTGCCAGCAGAGGACAGGGCCACGGCTACACCTTC. Translated: CASRGQGHGYTF.